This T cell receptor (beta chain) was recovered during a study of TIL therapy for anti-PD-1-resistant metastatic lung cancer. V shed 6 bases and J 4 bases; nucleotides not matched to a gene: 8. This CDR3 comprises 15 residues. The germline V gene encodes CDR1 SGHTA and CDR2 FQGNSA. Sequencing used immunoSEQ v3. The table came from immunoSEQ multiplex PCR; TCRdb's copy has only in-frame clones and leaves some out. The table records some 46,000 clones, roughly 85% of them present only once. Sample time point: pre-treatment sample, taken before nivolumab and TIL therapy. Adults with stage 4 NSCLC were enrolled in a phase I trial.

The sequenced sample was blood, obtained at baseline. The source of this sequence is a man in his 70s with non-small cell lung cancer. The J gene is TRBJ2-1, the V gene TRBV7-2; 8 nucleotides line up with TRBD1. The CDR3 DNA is TGTGCCAGCAGTTCACAGGGGGTTCTTTACAATGAGCAGTTCTTC. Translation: CASSSQGVLYNEQFF.